The clone carrying this TCR beta chain was found many times. RNA transcripts were the template for amplifying TCR beta CDR3 regions. The HTBI set primed first-round TCR CDR3 RT-PCR. TCRdb used MiXCR to reprocess the multiplex PCR reads, holding one entry per CDR3 protein. The table has 300,000 to 450,000 distinct CDR3 sequences, about a sixth seen once. This specimen belongs to a study of T cells in Graves' hyperthyroidism and ophthalmopathy. The germline CDR1 and CDR2 sequences are MNHEY and SVGAGI. Between the trimmed V and J ends, which lost 2 bases and 5 bases, there was a span of 6 bases. The CDR3 has 12 amino acids. Uncontrolled infection, other autoimmune disease, pregnancy or lactation excluded patients. Used for diagnoses were clinical symptoms, serum thyroxine and TRAb, thyroid ultrasound and orbital computed tomography.

The sample was blood. The TCR originated in a woman aged 40 to 50 with Graves' ophthalmopathy. The chain recombines TRBV6-5 with TRBJ2-5; weak D call: TRBD2 (5 bases). CDR3 residues: CASSYTGETQYF. In nucleotides, the CDR3 is TGTGCCAGCAGTTACACGGGGGAGACCCAGTACTTC.